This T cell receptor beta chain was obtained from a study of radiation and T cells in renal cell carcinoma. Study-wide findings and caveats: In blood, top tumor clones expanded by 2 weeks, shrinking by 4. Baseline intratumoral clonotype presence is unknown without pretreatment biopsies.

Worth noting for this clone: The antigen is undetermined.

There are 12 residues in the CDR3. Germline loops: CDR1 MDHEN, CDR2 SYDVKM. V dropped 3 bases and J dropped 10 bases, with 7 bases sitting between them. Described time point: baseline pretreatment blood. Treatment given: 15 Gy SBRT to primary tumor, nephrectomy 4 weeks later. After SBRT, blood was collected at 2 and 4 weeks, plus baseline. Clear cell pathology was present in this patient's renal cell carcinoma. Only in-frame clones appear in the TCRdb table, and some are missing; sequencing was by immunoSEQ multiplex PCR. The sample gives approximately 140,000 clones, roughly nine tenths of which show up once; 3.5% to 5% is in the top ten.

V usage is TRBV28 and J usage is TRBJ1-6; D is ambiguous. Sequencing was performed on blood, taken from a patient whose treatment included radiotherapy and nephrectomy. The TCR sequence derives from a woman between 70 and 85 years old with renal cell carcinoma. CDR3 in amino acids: CASSLQRSPLHF. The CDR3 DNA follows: TGTGCCAGCAGTTTGCAGAGGTCACCCCTCCACTTT.